The source of this TCR beta chain is a study of regulatory T cells in long-lasting Graves disease. Study findings and constraints: Those with persistent Graves' had less TCR diversity than newly diagnosed patients. Persistent disease was associated with favored TRBV28 usage and with favored use of TRBJ1-2 and TRBJ2-5.

This sample's time point: newly diagnosed GD, antithyroid drugs for less than 3 months. The TCR library was made from RNA that had been extracted from PBMCs in TRIzol. TCR beta libraries were built with iRepertoire HTBI primers and Arm-PCR of CDR3 regions. TCRdb ran MiXCR on the multiplex PCR reads and lists one entry per CDR3 protein. The sample shows 420,000 or so distinct CDR3 sequences, roughly 17% of them seen only once. This clonotype has a handful of counts. Its antigen is unknown. This CDR3 has 16 residues. Germline V gene lookup returns CDR1 DFQATT and CDR2 SNEGSKA (reference sequence). Trimming took 0 bases from V and 2 from J; bases not matched to a gene: 9. This sample also belongs to another study, concerning T cells in Graves' hyperthyroidism and ophthalmopathy. That work adds: Diagnoses were made from clinical symptoms, serum measures (thyroxine and TRAb), thyroid ultrasound and orbital computed tomography. In the first-round RT-PCR of the TCR CDR3, the HTBI primer set was used.

The TCR comes from a woman aged 18 to 35 with Graves disease. The sample consisted of peripheral blood mononuclear cells (PBMCs), taken at new diagnosis, from a patient treated with antithyroid drugs. The chain uses TRBV20-1 and TRBJ2-7; TRBD1 matches 8 bases. DNA for the CDR3: TGCAGTGCTAGAGATCTCGCGACAGGGGACCCCTACGAGCAGTACTTC. Translating gives CSARDLATGDPYEQYF.